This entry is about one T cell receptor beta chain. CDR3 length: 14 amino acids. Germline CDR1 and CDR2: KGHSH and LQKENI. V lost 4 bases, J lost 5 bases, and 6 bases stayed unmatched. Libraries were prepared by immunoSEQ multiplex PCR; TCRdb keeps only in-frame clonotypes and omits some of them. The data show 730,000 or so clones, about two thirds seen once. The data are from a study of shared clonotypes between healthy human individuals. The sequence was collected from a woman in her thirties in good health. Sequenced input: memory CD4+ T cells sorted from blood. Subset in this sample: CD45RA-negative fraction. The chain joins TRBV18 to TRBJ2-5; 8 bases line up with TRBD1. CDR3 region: CASSRQGAFETQYF. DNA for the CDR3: TGTGCCAGCTCACGGCAGGGGGCCTTTGAGACCCAGTACTTC.